These 30 T cell receptor beta chains came from one sample sequenced in a study of T cell clonality in common variable immunodeficiency. Profiling relied on immunoSEQ multiplex PCR, and the TCRdb table lists in-frame clones only, not all of them. Altogether around 50,000 clones were found in the sample, and no singletons occur. Sequenced: peripheral blood mononuclear cells. The source is a person aged 18 to 75 in good health.

This clone was recorded many times. With the read ending 3 residues before the CDR3 end, the germline J gene is used to fill in that end. The rearrangement links TRBV13 to TRBJ2-7; TRBD1 matches at 8 bases. CDR3 length equals 19 residues. The J segment lost 3 bases and the V segment lost 5 bases, leaving 21 bases of the junction unmatched. Germline values: CDR1 PRHDT, CDR2 FYEKMQ (reference sequence). Partial CDR3 DNA: TGTGCCAGCAGCCCTCGGACAGGGATCGCTCCAGGCTCCCACTACGAG. Amino acids: CASSPRTGIAPGSHYE. The complete CDR3 protein is CASSPRTGIAPGSHYEQYF.

This clone was counted at least ten times. The DNA ends 3 residues before the CDR3 does, and the rest of the CDR3 is filled in from the germline J gene. The chain links TRBV5-1 to TRBJ2-4, with D possibly being TRBD2 (8 bases). Germline loops: CDR1 SGHRS, CDR2 YFSETQ. There are 18 residues in the CDR3. The CDR3 spells CASTPGGTAYYWQETQYF. The sequenced part of the CDR3 DNA is TGCGCCAGCACCCCGGGAGGGACAGCCTACTATTGGCAAGAGACT.

This clone came up many times. Coverage ceases 3 residues before the CDR3 finishes, and the germline J gene fills in the end. The chain is built from TRBV4-1 and TRBJ2-3, with D tentatively TRBD2 (5 bases). Germline V gene data show CDR1 as MGHRA and CDR2 as YSYEKL. The CDR3 has 13 residues. The V end was cut by 0 bases, the J end by 6 bases, with 7 bases between. CDR3 DNA, as far as it was read: TGCGCCAGCAGCCAAGAGCGAGGGGATACG. Translated, it gives CASSQERGDT. The full CDR3 reads CASSQERGDTQYF.

This clone has at least ten counts. Read coverage stops 3 residues before the CDR3 terminus; the germline J gene supplies the remainder. The chain couples TRBV10-2 to TRBJ2-7; TRBD1 matches 10 bases. The V gene end was trimmed by 10 bases and the J gene end by 1 base; junction bases not matched to a gene: 19. Germline V CDR1 and CDR2: WSHSY, SAAADI. The CDR3 has 18 amino acids. The chain's CDR3 is CATVGGTGEPKVSYEQYF. Partial CDR3 DNA: TGCGCCACCGTTGGGGGGACAGGGGAGCCTAAGGTATCCTACGAG.

This clone came up many times. The missing CDR3 end, 3 residues past where the read stops, is filled in from the germline J gene. The V call is TRBV27, the J call TRBJ1-2; 8 positions match TRBD1. Germline V gives CDR1 MNHEY, CDR2 SMNVEV (reference sequence). The CDR3 is 13 amino acids. CDR3 sequence: CASRRTGNKGYTF. CDR3 bases read: TGTGCCAGCAGGAGGACAGGGAATAAGGGC.

Ten or more counts support this clone. Read sequence stops 3 residues before the CDR3 end, and the germline J gene provides the missing end. The chain joins TRBV5-6 to TRBJ2-7, with a weak D call TRBD2 (5 bases). The germline V and J ends were trimmed by 9 bases and 0 bases, with 13 bases remaining between them. Looked up from germline, CDR1 is SGHDT and CDR2 is YYEEEE. CDR3 length: 13 amino acids. The CDR3 sequence is CATQEGSSYEQYF. Partial CDR3 DNA: TGTGCCACACAAGAGGGCAGCTCCTACGAG.

This clone has just a few counts. The read ends 3 residues early relative to the CDR3; the germline J gene fills the gap. The chain couples TRBV20-1 to TRBJ1-2; 8 nucleotides match TRBD1. Germline V CDR1 and CDR2: DFQATT, SNEGSKA (reference sequence). The length of the CDR3 is 16 residues. The sequenced CDR3 bases are TGCAGTGCTCAGGACAGGGAGGGGTTTGGGACCTACGAC. This gives the protein CSAQDREGFGTYD. The complete CDR3 protein is CSAQDREGFGTYDYTF.

Many counts were recorded for this clone. The read falls 3 residues short of the CDR3 end, and the missing part is taken from the germline J gene. V usage is TRBV7-7 and J usage is TRBJ2-5; TRBD1 matches at 10 bases. Germline V lookup: CDR1 SSHAT, CDR2 FNYEAQ (reference sequence). Unmatched junction bases numbered 4, after V lost 1 base and J lost 5 bases. The CDR3 consists of 15 residues. CDR3 protein: CASSLETGGRETQYF. The CDR3 bases that were read are TGTGCCAGCAGCTTAGAGACAGGGGGCAGGGAGACC.

This clone was detected ten times or more. Read coverage stops 3 residues before the CDR3 terminus; the germline J gene supplies the remainder. The rearrangement links TRBV5-6 to TRBJ1-2; unclear D gene. Germline-derived CDR1 and CDR2 are SGHDT and YYEEEE. V lost 4 bases and J 6 bases, leaving 19 bases between the germline ends. The CDR3 spans 15 residues. The part of the CDR3 DNA that was read is TGTGCCAGCAGCGGAGGACTTTTAAGGGAGGATGGC. Protein sequence: CASSGGLLREDG. The full CDR3 protein reads CASSGGLLREDGYTF.

This clone appeared many times. The read ends 3 residues shy of where the CDR3 ends; the end is completed using the germline J gene. The rearrangement uses TRBV6-2 or TRBV6-3 and TRBJ2-1, with 8 positions matching TRBD1. J lost 4 bases, V lost 7 bases, and 9 bases had no gene match. This CDR3 comprises 15 residues. Germline V gives CDR1 MNHEY, CDR2 SVGEGT. The CDR3 bases that were read are TGTGCCAGCAAAAGTGGGACAGGCGAATACAATGAG. Encoded protein: CASKSGTGEYNE. The full CDR3 is CASKSGTGEYNEQFF.

This clone occurred many times. The read is 3 residues too short to cover the CDR3 end, so that end is filled in from the germline J gene. The chain carries TRBV30 and TRBJ1-1; D is unresolved. The germline V gene has CDR1 GTSNPN and CDR2 SVGIG (reference sequence). V was shortened by 3 bases and J by 5 bases, with 16 bases between the two germline ends. CDR3 size: 14 residues. CDR3 residues: CAWRAGSSRTEAFF. The covered CDR3 bases are TGTGCCTGGAGGGCGGGTTCCAGCCGGACTGAA.

With respect to this clone: The read ends 3 residues before the CDR3 terminus; that terminus is restored from the germline J gene. This sequence joins TRBV7-9 and TRBJ2-2; D may correspond to TRBD1 or TRBD2 (5 bases each). This CDR3 is 11 amino acids long. Per the germline V gene, CDR1 is SEHNR and CDR2 is FQNEAQ (reference sequence). The chain's CDR3 is CASTRGEKLFF. The covered CDR3 bases are TGTGCCAGCACGCGAGGGGAAAAG. The full variable domain, with the rest looked up from reference TRBV7-9 and TRBJ2-2, is DTGVSQNPRHKITKRGQNVTFRCDPISEHNRLYWYRQTLGQGPEFLTYFQNEAQLEKSRLLSDRFSAERPKGSFSTLEIQRTEQGDSAMYLCASTRGEKLFFGEGSRLTVL.

This clone was picked up a small number of times. The CDR3 extends 3 residues past the end of the read, so its final part is completed from the germline J gene. J is TRBJ1-2 and V is TRBV23-1; 8 bases line up with TRBD1. TRBV23-1 is an ORF, and what it does is uncertain. The CDR3 consists of 12 residues. CDR3 in amino acids: CASSQDRGDYTF. Incomplete CDR3 DNA: TGCGCCAGCAGTCAAGACAGGGGCGAC.

This clone was recorded many times. The DNA ends 3 residues before the CDR3 does, and the rest of the CDR3 is filled in from the germline J gene. The chain joins TRBV7-9 to TRBJ1-2; 7 bases match TRBD1. The CDR3 runs 12 residues. V lost 7 bases to trimming and J lost 5 bases; unmatched junction nucleotides: 4. Looked up from germline, CDR1 is SEHNR and CDR2 is FQNEAQ (reference sequence). CDR3 amino acids: CASMGQFYGYTF. Partial CDR3 DNA: TGTGCCAGCATGGGACAGTTTTATGGC.

This clone was picked up many times. The CDR3 is cut off 3 residues early in the read; its end comes from the germline J gene. This chain uses TRBV18 with TRBJ1-4, with TRBD1 matching over 9 bases. V lost 3 bases and J lost 7; bases outside the gene matches: 3. There are 14 residues in the CDR3. Germline CDR1 reads KGHSH; CDR2 reads LQKENI. The DNA read from the CDR3 is TGTGCCAGCTCACCGGGACAGGGAGGTGAAAAA. This sequence encodes CASSPGQGGEK. The whole CDR3 protein reads CASSPGQGGEKLFF.

This clone was seen ten or more times. The read is 3 residues too short to cover the CDR3 end, so that end is filled in from the germline J gene. The chain links TRBV18 to TRBJ2-3, with 8 nucleotides matching TRBD1. V lost 6 bases and J lost 0; bases outside the gene matches: 5. The CDR3 is 15 amino acids. Germline V lookup: CDR1 KGHSH, CDR2 LQKENI. CDR3 amino acids: CASSPTGGSTDTQYF. Partial CDR3 DNA: TGTGCCAGCTCTCCAACAGGGGGGAGCACAGATACG.

At least ten counts were recorded for this clone. The CDR3 goes on 3 residues after the read ends, and that part is filled in from the germline J gene. The rearrangement links TRBV30 to TRBJ1-5, with D perhaps TRBD1 (6 bases). CDR1 is GTSNPN, CDR2 SVGIG, per germline (reference sequence). Trimming shortened V by 0 bases and J by 2 bases, and 8 bases separated the two germline ends. The CDR3 loop spans 14 amino acids. This CDR3 reads CAWSVHRGNQPQHF. The CDR3 bases that were read are TGTGCCTGGAGTGTCCACAGGGGCAATCAGCCC.

This clone has at least ten counts. The read is 3 residues too short to cover the CDR3 end, so that end is filled in from the germline J gene. The J gene is TRBJ2-3, the V gene TRBV20-1; 10 nucleotides line up with TRBD2. With V trimmed by 6 bases and J by 2 bases, 17 bases remained unmatched. Germline CDR1 and CDR2: DFQATT and SNEGSKA (reference sequence). There are 18 residues in the CDR3. The CDR3 loop is CSAIGWGSGGHYTDTQYF. CDR3 DNA (partial): TGCAGTGCCATCGGCTGGGGTAGCGGGGGGCACTACACAGATACG.

This clone appeared many times. The read is 3 residues too short to cover the CDR3 end, so that end is filled in from the germline J gene. This chain links TRBV9 with TRBJ2-7; TRBD1 might be the D (6 bases). Germline lookup yields CDR1 SGDLS and CDR2 YYNGEE. This CDR3 comprises 14 residues. Deletions cut 0 bases from V and 4 bases from J, with 11 bases between. The sequenced CDR3 bases are TGTGCCAGCAGCGTAGGAGGGCAGGGGTACGAG. As protein: CASSVGGQGYE. The CDR3 in its entirety is CASSVGGQGYEQYF.

This clone has ten or more counts. The read is 3 residues too short to cover the CDR3 end, so that end is filled in from the germline J gene. V is TRBV11-3 and J is TRBJ2-3; no clear D gene. Germline V gives CDR1 SGHNT, CDR2 YENEEA. V gave up 1 base and J gave up 0 bases, with 5 bases separating them. The CDR3 spans 14 residues. CDR3 sequence: CASSLARSTDTQYF. The part of the CDR3 DNA that was read is TGTGCCAGCAGCTTAGCTAGGAGCACAGATACG.

By its share, this clone is medium-sized. Coverage ceases 3 residues before the CDR3 finishes, and the germline J gene fills in the end. This chain connects TRBV20-1 to TRBJ2-5, with 7 bases matching TRBD2. CDR1 and CDR2 from the germline V gene are DFQATT and SNEGSKA (reference sequence). The length of the CDR3 is 19 residues. Trimming removed 1 base from V and 0 bases from J; junction bases left unmatched: 17. CDR3 residues: CSARGDGGETRRYQETQYF. The sequenced part of the CDR3 DNA is TGCAGTGCTAGAGGGGATGGGGGGGAGACCCGTAGGTACCAAGAGACC.

The table lists this clone with many counts. The CDR3 end lies 3 residues beyond the end of the read and is filled in from the germline J gene. V is TRBV6-4 and J is TRBJ2-3; 11 bases are shared with TRBD2. V dropped 0 bases and J dropped 1; count of bases not matched to a gene: 0. The CDR3 sequence is 16 residues long. The germline gives CDR1 MRHNA, CDR2 SNTAGT. CDR3 DNA (partial): TGTGCCAGCAGTGACTCTAGCGGGGGGGGCACAGATACG. Its protein is CASSDSSGGGTDT. The whole CDR3 sequence is CASSDSSGGGTDTQYF.

This clone appeared many times. The read terminates 3 residues ahead of where the CDR3 ends, so the germline J gene completes it. V is TRBV7-2 and J is TRBJ1-2; possibly TRBD1 for D (5 bases). CDR1 and CDR2 (germline): SGHTA, FQGNSA. The length of the CDR3 is 12 residues. The sequenced CDR3 bases are TGTGCCAGCAGCTTAGCTGGGGCCGGC. Translation gives CASSLAGAG. The whole CDR3 sequence is CASSLAGAGYTF.

This clone was counted at least ten times. Read sequence stops 3 residues before the CDR3 end, and the germline J gene provides the missing end. V usage is TRBV5-1 and J usage is TRBJ2-2, with D maybe TRBD2 (6 bases). The ends were cut back, 0 bases at V and 3 bases at J, with 15 bases in the middle. The germline V gene has CDR1 SGHRS and CDR2 YFSETQ. The CDR3 is 17 amino acids. The chain's CDR3 is CASSLGDGGGDTGELFF. Partial CDR3 DNA: TGCGCCAGCAGCTTGGGAGACGGGGGAGGAGACACCGGGGAG.

This clone was seen many times. Read sequence stops 3 residues before the CDR3 end, and the germline J gene provides the missing end. The V gene is TRBV5-1, the J gene TRBJ2-7, with a tentative D call TRBD1 (5 bases). The CDR3 has 17 amino acids. Germline CDR1 SGHRS, CDR2 YFSETQ. Trimming removed 1 base from V and 5 bases from J, with 22 bases in between. The sequenced part of the CDR3 DNA is TGCGCCAGCAGCTTGAGTGGAATATCACGACAGTACAACGAG. This translates into CASSLSGISRQYNE. The entire CDR3 protein reads CASSLSGISRQYNEQYF.

This clone was picked up many times. The read terminates 3 residues before the CDR3 end, so the remaining end is supplied by the germline J gene. The chain recombines TRBV7-9 with TRBJ1-2; perhaps TRBD1 as D (5 bases). The V end was cut by 3 bases, the J end by 4 bases, with 12 bases between. CDR1 SEHNR and CDR2 FQNEAQ come from the germline V gene (reference sequence). The CDR3 sequence is 14 residues long. The CDR3 reads CASSFQTDTYGYTF. CDR3 DNA, as far as it was read: TGTGCCAGCAGCTTCCAGACAGATACCTATGGC.

Many counts were recorded for this clone. The sequence runs out 3 residues before the end of the CDR3; the remainder is reconstructed from the germline J gene. The J gene is TRBJ2-2, the V gene TRBV30, with D possibly matching TRBD1 (6 bases). The germline V gene has CDR1 GTSNPN and CDR2 SVGIG (reference sequence). The CDR3 runs to 14 residues. Trimming left V 2 bases short and J 2 bases short, with 9 bases between. The DNA read from the CDR3 is TGTGCCTGGAGTACAGGGAAAAACACCGGGGAG. Encoded protein: CAWSTGKNTGE. The entire CDR3 reads CAWSTGKNTGELFF.

This clone was detected many times. The sequenced fragment ends 3 residues before the CDR3 boundary, so the rest is inferred from the germline J gene. The J gene is TRBJ2-7, the V gene TRBV7-8; TRBD2 might be the D (6 bases). Germline CDR1 SGHVS, CDR2 FQNEAQ. The CDR3 has 14 residues. V lost 5 bases, J lost 4 bases, and 15 bases lay in between. CDR3 amino acids: CASSQTGLKYEQYF. The CDR3 DNA, read in part, is TGTGCCAGCAGCCAGACGGGACTTAAATACGAG.

This clone was seen a few times. The read halts 3 residues ahead of the CDR3 end, with the missing end drawn from the germline J gene. The chain carries TRBV19 and TRBJ1-2; D unclear. Germline loops: CDR1 LNHDA, CDR2 SQIVND (reference sequence). This CDR3 spans 13 amino acids. CDR3: CASSLTSTDTYTF. The covered CDR3 bases are TGTGCCAGTAGTCTAACGAGCACAGATACC.

This clone was seen many times. From the germline J gene comes the end of the CDR3, since the read stops 3 residues before it. The rearrangement links TRBV19 to TRBJ2-3; 13 nucleotides align to TRBD2. This CDR3 has 17 amino acids. Germline V gene lookup returns CDR1 LNHDA and CDR2 SQIVND (reference sequence). V shed 6 bases, J shed 5 bases, and the junction held 11 bases outside the gene matches. This chain's CDR3 is CASSPGLAGAPGDTQYF. The sequenced CDR3 bases are TGTGCCAGTAGCCCTGGACTAGCGGGGGCCCCGGGAGATACG. The full variable domain, completed using reference TRBV19 and TRBJ2-3, is DGGITQSPKYLFRKEGQNVTLSCEQNLNHDAMYWYRQDPGQGLRLIYYSQIVNDFQKGDIAEGYSVSREKKESFPLTVTSAQKNPTAFYLCASSPGLAGAPGDTQYFGPGTRLTVL.